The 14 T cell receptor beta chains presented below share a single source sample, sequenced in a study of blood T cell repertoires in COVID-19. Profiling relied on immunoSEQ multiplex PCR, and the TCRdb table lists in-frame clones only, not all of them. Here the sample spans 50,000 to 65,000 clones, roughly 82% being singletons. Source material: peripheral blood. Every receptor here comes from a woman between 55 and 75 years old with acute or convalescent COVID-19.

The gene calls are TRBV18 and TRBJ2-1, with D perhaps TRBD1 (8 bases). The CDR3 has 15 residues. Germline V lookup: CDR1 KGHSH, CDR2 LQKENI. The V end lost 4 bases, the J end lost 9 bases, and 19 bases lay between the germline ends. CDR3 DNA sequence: TGTGCCAGCTCACTTGGACAGGGAGGGGATGGTGAGCAGTTCTTC. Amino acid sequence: CASSLGQGGDGEQFF.

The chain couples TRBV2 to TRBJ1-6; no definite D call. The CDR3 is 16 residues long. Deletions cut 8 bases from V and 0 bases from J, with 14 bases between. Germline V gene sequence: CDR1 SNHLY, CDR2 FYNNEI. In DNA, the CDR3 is TGTGCCAGCGGGAGACCGTCGAGCTCCTATAATTCACCCCTCCACTTT. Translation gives CASGRPSSSYNSPLHF.

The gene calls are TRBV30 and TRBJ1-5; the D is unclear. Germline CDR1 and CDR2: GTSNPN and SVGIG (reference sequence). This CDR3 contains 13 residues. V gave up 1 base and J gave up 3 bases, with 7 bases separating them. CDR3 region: CAWSAGANQPQHF. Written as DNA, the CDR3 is TGTGCCTGGAGTGCAGGTGCCAATCAGCCCCAGCATTTT.

CDR3 region: CASSQDEGRYGYTF. CDR3 sequence (DNA): TGTGCCAGCAGCCAAGACGAGGGTCGGTATGGCTACACCTTC. The rearrangement links TRBV3-1 (or the pseudogene TRBV3-2) to TRBJ1-2, with no clear D. This CDR3 comprises 14 residues. Trimming took 0 bases from V and 5 from J, leaving 10 bases between them. The germline CDR1 and CDR2 sequences are LGHDT and YNNKEL (reference sequence).

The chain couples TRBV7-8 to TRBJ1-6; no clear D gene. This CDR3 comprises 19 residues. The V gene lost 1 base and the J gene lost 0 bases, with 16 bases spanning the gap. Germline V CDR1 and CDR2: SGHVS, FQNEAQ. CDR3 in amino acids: CASSLGQFDTSSYNSPLHF. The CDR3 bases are TGTGCCAGCAGCTTAGGGCAGTTCGATACTAGCTCCTATAATTCACCCCTCCACTTT.

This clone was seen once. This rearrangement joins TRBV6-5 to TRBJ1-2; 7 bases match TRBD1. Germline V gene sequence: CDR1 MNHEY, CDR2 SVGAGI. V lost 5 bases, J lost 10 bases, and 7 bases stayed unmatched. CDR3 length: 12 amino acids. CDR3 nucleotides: TGTGCCAGCAGTCCACATGACAGGGCCTACACCTTC. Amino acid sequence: CASSPHDRAYTF.

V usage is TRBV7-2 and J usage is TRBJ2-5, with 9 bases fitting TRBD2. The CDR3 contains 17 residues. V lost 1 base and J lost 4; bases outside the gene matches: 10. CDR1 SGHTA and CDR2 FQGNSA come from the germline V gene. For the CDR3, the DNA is TGTGCCAGCAGCTTAGAAGTAGCCCTAGCGGGGCGAGAGACCCAGTACTTC. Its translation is CASSLEVALAGRETQYF.

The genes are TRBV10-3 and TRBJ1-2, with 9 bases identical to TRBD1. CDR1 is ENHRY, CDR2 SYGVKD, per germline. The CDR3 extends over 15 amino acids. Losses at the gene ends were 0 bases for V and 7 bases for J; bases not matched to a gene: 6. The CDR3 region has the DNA TGTGCCATCAGTGAGTCTAAACAGGGGGCTTCTGGCTACACCTTC. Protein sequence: CAISESKQGASGYTF.

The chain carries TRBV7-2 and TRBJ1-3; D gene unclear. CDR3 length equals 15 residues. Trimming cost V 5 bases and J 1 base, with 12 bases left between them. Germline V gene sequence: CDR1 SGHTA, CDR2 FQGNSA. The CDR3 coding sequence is TGTGCCAGCAGCCTCGATTCAGTTTCTGGAAACACCATATATTTT. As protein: CASSLDSVSGNTIYF.

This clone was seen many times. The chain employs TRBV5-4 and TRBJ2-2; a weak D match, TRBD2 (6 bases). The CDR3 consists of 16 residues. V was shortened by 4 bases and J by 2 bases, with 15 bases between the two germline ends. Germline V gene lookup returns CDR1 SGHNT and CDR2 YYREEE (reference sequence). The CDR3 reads CASSPRGGPNTGELFF. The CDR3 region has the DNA TGTGCCAGCAGCCCGCGGGGTGGGCCAAACACCGGGGAGCTGTTTTTT. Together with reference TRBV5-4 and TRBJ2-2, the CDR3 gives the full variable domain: ETGVTQSPTHLIKTRGQQVTLRCSSQSGHNTVSWYQQALGQGPQFIFQYYREEENGRGNFPPRFSGLQFPNYSSELNVNALELDDSALYLCASSPRGGPNTGELFFGEGSRLTVL.

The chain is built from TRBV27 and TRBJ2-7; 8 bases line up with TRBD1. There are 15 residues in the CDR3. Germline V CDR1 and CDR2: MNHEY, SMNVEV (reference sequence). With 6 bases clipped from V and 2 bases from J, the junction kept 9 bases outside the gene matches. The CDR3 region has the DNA TGTGCCAGCAGCGTCACAGGGGGACCTACCTACGAGCAGTACTTC. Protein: CASSVTGGPTYEQYF.

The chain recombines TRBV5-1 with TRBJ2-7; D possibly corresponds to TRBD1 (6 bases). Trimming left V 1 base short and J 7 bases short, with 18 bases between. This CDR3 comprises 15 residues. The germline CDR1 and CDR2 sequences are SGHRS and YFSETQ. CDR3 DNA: TGCGCCAGCAGCTTGACAGGACAGCCGTTTAGGGAGCAGTACTTC. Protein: CASSLTGQPFREQYF.

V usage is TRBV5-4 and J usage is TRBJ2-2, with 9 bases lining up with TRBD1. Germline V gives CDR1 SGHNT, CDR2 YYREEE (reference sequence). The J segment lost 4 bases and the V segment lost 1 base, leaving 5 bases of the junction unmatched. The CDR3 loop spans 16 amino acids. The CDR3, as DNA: TGTGCCAGCAGCTTGCCGGGACAGGGAGGCACCGGGGAGCTGTTTTTT. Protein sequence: CASSLPGQGGTGELFF.

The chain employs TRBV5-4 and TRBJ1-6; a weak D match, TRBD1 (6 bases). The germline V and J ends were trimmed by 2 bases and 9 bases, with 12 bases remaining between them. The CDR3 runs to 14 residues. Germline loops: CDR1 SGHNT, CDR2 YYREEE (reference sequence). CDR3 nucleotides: TGTGCCAGCAGCTTCGGGGGGCTGAGTTCACCCCTCCACTTT. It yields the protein CASSFGGLSSPLHF.